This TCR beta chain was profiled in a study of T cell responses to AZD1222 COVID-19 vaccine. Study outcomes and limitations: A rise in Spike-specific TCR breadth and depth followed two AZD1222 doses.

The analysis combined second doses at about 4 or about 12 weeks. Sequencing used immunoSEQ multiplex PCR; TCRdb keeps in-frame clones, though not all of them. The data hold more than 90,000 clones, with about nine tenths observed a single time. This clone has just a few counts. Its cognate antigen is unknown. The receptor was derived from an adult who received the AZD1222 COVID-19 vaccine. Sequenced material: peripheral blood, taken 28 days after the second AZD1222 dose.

The CDR3 sequence is CASSTEDRGAFF. In DNA, the CDR3 is TGTGCCAGCAGCACCGAGGACAGGGGAGCTTTCTTT. The rearrangement links TRBV7-9 to TRBJ1-1, with 9 bases identical to TRBD1. The CDR3 loop spans 12 amino acids. V was pared by 5 bases and J by 10 bases, with 5 bases of the junction left unmatched. Per germline, CDR1 SEHNR and CDR2 FQNEAQ (reference sequence).